This T cell receptor beta chain originates from a study of neurological immune-mediated disorders. Study-wide findings and caveats: None of the CDR3 amino acid sequences of expanded clones recurred across subjects, suggesting private repertoires in all groups. Repertoires from 18 of 34 multiple sclerosis patients grouped phylogenetically into a related-CDR3 cluster, suggesting a possible signature.

The CDR3 contains 15 residues. Trimming took 2 bases from V and 6 from J, leaving 14 bases between them. Germline CDR1 KGHSH, CDR2 LQKENI. This clonotype was observed many times. Its antigen is as yet unknown. The authors made cDNA by 5'RACE with 10-nucleotide random UMIs. TCRdb redid the calling of the 5' RACE reads with MiXCR, one entry per CDR3 protein. The sample holds roughly 56,000 distinct CDR3 sequences; around 3.4% are singletons and the top ten take roughly 7%. The unsorted libraries originated from 2 million PBMCs kept at -80 C. The sequenced sample was PBMCs. This sequence joins TRBV18 and TRBJ2-1; weak D call: TRBD1 (5 bases). The sequence was collected from a woman aged 60-75 years with multiple sclerosis. The CDR3 sequence: CASSPGQGHVNEQFF. The CDR3 DNA is TGTGCCAGCTCACCAGGGCAGGGCCATGTCAATGAGCAGTTCTTC.